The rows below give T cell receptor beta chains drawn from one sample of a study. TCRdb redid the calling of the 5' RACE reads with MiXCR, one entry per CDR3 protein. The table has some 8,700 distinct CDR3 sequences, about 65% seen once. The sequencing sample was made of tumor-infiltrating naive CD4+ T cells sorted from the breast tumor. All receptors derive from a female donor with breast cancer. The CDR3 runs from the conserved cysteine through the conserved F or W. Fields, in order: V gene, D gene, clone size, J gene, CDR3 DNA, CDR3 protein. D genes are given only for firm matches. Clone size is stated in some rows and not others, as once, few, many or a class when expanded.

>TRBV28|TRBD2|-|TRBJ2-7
TGTGCCAGCAGTTTAAGAGCACGACTAGCGGGGCCCGAGCAGTACTTC
CASSLRARLAGPEQYF
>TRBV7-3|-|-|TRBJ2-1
TGTGCCAGCAGCTTAACCGAAACAGATGAGCAGTTCTTC
CASSLTETDEQFF
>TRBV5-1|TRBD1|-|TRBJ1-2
TGCGCCAGCAGCCCGGACAGGGACTATGGCTACACCTTC
CASSPDRDYGYTF
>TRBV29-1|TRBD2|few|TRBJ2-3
TGCAGCGAACAGACTAGCGGGAGAGGAGATACGCAGTATTTT
CSEQTSGRGDTQYF
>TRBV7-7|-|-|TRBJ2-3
TGTGTTAGCAGCTTAGCTGAAGCAGATACGCAGTATTTT
CVSSLAEADTQYF
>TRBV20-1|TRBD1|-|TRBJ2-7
TGCAGTGCTAGTGTCCGGGGGACAGGGAATTACGAGCAGTACTTC
CSASVRGTGNYEQYF
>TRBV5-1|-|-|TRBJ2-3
TGCGCCAGCAGCTTGGGGGGCATTAAAGATACGCAGTATTTT
CASSLGGIKDTQYF
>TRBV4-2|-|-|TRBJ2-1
TGTGCCAGCAGCCAATATAACGGAAACAATGAGCAGTTCTTC
CASSQYNGNNEQFF
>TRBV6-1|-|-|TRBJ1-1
TGTGCCAGGCCGGACAGAAGAGATATGAACACTGAAGCTTTCTTT
CARPDRRDMNTEAFF
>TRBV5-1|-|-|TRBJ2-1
TGCGCCAGCAGCCTGAGGCCGGGACACGGTGGGTACAATGAGCAGTTCTTC
CASSLRPGHGGYNEQFF
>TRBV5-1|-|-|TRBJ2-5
TGCGCCAGCAGCTCCCCAGAAGCAGACCACCAAGAGACCCAGTACTTC
CASSSPEADHQETQYF
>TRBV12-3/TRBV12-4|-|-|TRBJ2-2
TGTGCCAGCAGTTCTTCCCTAGCGACCGGGGAGCTGTTTTTT
CASSSSLATGELFF
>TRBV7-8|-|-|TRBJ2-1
TGTGCCAGCAGCTTAGGGGTGGGGAGCTCCTACAATGAGCAGTTCTTC
CASSLGVGSSYNEQFF
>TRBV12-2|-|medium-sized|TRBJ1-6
TGTGCAAGTCGCTTAGCGGGGACTCGGGGCAGGGATAGCTCCTATAATTCACCCCTCCACTTT
CASRLAGTRGRDSSYNSPLHF
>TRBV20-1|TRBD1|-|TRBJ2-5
TGCAGTGCTTCGGGGGACGACACAGGGGGTGAGACCCAGTACTTC
CSASGDDTGGETQYF
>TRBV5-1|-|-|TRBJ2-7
TGCGCCAGCAGCACAGGATGGTCCTACGAGCAGTACTTC
CASSTGWSYEQYF
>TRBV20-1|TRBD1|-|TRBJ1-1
TGCAGTGCTAGAGACGCAGGGGGCGGGGACACTGAAGCTTTCTTT
CSARDAGGGDTEAFF
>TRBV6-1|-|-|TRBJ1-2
TGTGCCAGCAGTTTCTCCGGACAGGGCTACACCTTC
CASSFSGQGYTF
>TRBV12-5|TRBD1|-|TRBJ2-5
TGTGCTAGTGGTTTGATCCAATCCGGGACAGGGTCCGAGACCCAGTACTTC
CASGLIQSGTGSETQYF
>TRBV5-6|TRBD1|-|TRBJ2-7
TGTGCCAGCAGCGCCCGGACAGGGTTCGGCGGGACCTACGAGCAGTACTTC
CASSARTGFGGTYEQYF
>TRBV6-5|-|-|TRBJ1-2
TGTGCCAGCCTCCGACGTCCAGACAGCTATGGCTACACCTTC
CASLRRPDSYGYTF
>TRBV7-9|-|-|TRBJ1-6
TGTGCCACCGGGGACTTTTCTAATTCACCCCTCCACTTT
CATGDFSNSPLHF
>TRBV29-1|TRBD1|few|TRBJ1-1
TGCAGCGCCCAAGGACAGGGGGGCACTGAAGCTTTCTTT
CSAQGQGGTEAFF
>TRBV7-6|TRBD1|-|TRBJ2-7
TGTGCCAGCAGCCTGACAGGGGACGAGCAGTACTTC
CASSLTGDEQYF
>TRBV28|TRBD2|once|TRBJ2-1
TGTGCCAGCAGTCCCCCCCCTAGCGGGCGAGAGCAGTTCTTC
CASSPPPSGREQFF
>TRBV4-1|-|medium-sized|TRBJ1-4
TGCGCCAGCAGCCAAGATAACACAGTCGCTAATGAAAAACTGTTTTTT
CASSQDNTVANEKLFF
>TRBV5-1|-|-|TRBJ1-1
TGCGCCAGCAGTGCCCAGAACACTGAAGCTTTCTTT
CASSAQNTEAFF
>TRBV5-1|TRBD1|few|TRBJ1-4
TGCGCCAGCAGCTTGGCGACCGGACAGGCTAATGAAAAACTGTTTTTT
CASSLATGQANEKLFF
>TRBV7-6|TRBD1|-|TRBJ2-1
TGTGCCAGCAGCTTAGACGGGACAGGGGTGTATGAGCAGTTCTTC
CASSLDGTGVYEQFF
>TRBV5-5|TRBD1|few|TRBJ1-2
TGTGCCAGCAGCTCCGGGACAGTCGCCGCCGGCTACACCTTC
CASSSGTVAAGYTF
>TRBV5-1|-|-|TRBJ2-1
TGCGCCAGCAGCCCGTCCGGTCGCGGTGGCAATGAGCAGTTCTTC
CASSPSGRGGNEQFF
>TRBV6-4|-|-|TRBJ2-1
TGTGCCACCGTGACTGACAAGGGCGGGAATAATGAGCAGTTCTTC
CATVTDKGGNNEQFF
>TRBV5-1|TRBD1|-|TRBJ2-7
TGCGCCAGCAGCTTGGATGGGACAGGGGTCCCCGAGCAGTACTTC
CASSLDGTGVPEQYF
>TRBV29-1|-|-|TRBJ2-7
TGCAGCGTTGAAGATGGACCCTACGAGCAGTACTTC
CSVEDGPYEQYF
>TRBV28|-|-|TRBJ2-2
TGTGCCAGCCGTGAGGTAGCGACCGGGGAGCTGTTTTTT
CASREVATGELFF
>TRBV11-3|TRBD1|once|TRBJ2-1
TGTGCCAGCGCGAAAGACAGGGTCAACAATGAGCAGTTCTTC
CASAKDRVNNEQFF
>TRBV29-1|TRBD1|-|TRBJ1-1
TGCAGCGTTGGTGGGACAGGGTTCGACGCTTTCTTT
CSVGGTGFDAFF
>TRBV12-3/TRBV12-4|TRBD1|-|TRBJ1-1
TGTGCCAGCAGATACTTGGACAGGGACACTGAAGCTTTCTTT
CASRYLDRDTEAFF
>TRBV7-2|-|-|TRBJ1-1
TGTGCCAGCAGCACCCGGGTGGACACCGAAGCTTTCTTT
CASSTRVDTEAFF
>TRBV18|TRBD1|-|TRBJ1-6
TGTGCCAGCTCACCGGATGGGACAGGGAGCTCACCCCTCCACTTT
CASSPDGTGSSPLHF